Listed below are T cell receptor beta chains from one sample, sequenced in a study of cytomegalovirus exposure and HLA in healthy donors. Sequencing was performed with immunoSEQ multiplex PCR; in TCRdb, only in-frame clones are kept and a portion is missing. The data contain about 86,000 clones, around 78% of them singletons. The sample consisted of PBMCs. Receptors were obtained from a male donor in good health and CMV-seropositive. CDR3s include the opening cysteine and the closing phenylalanine or tryptophan. The D gene is left open where the match is weak. Rows may omit the clone size; those that give it use once, few, many or a size class.

NA	TRBD1	TRBJ1-4	16	TRBV5-8	TGTGCCAGCAGCTTTCAGAGACAGGGAATAAATGAAAAACTGTTTTTT	CASSFQRQGINEKLFF
NA	TRBD2	TRBJ2-2	16	TRBV5-4	TGTGCCAGCAGCCCAGTAGCGGGAGGGTTCGCCGGGGAGCTGTTTTTT	CASSPVAGGFAGELFF
NA	TRBD1	TRBJ2-5	19	TRBV4-1	TGCGCCAGCAGGTTTGTTCTCCCGTCCGGGACAGGGATCCAAGAGACCCAGTACTTC	CASRFVLPSGTGIQETQYF
NA	NA	TRBJ1-1	11	TRBV6-1	TGTGCCAGCAGTGAGATGGGAGGGGCTTTCTTT	CASSEMGGAFF
NA	TRBD1	TRBJ2-7	15	TRBV2	TGTGCCAGCAGTGAGGGACAGGATGTGTCCTACGAGCAGTACTTC	CASSEGQDVSYEQYF
NA	NA	TRBJ2-1	15	TRBV4-3	TGCGCCAGCAGCCAACTGGAACAGGGCCACAATGAGCAGTTCTTC	CASSQLEQGHNEQFF
NA	TRBD1	TRBJ2-7	14	TRBV5-1	TGCGCCAGCAGCTCCGGGACAGGGATTGACGAGCAGTACTTC	CASSSGTGIDEQYF
NA	NA	TRBJ1-1	13	TRBV7-8	TGTGCCAGCAGCTTTTCAGGGTACACTGAAGCTTTCTTT	CASSFSGYTEAFF
NA	TRBD2	TRBJ2-1	16	TRBV7-9	TGTGCCAGCAGCCGAAAGACTAGCGGGTTGCTTAATGAGCAGTTCTTC	CASSRKTSGLLNEQFF
NA	NA	TRBJ2-5	14	TRBV28	TGTGCCAGCAGTTCGGACATGAGAGTGGAGACCCAGTACTTC	CASSSDMRVETQYF
NA	NA	TRBJ2-3	14	TRBV25-1	TGTGCCAGCAGTGAGGGCAGGGGTGCAGATACGCAGTATTTT	CASSEGRGADTQYF
NA	NA	TRBJ2-5	15	TRBV7-2	TGTGCCAGCAGCTTGAGAACTAGTTACCAAGAGACCCAGTACTTC	CASSLRTSYQETQYF
NA	NA	TRBJ1-4	12	TRBV19	TGTGCCAGTAGTATAGTCCGGGAAAAACTGTTTTTT	CASSIVREKLFF
NA	NA	TRBJ2-3	12	TRBV5-4	TGTGCCAGCAGCTCCAACACAGATACGCAGTATTTT	CASSSNTDTQYF
NA	TRBD2	TRBJ2-2	16	TRBV4-1	TGCGCCAGCAGCCAAGCCGGGATGGGACTAACCGGGGAGCTGTTTTTT	CASSQAGMGLTGELFF
few	NA	TRBJ1-1	14	TRBV28	TGTGCCAGCAGTCCCCCTGAACAGAACACTGAAGCTTTCTTT	CASSPPEQNTEAFF
NA	NA	TRBJ1-2	14	TRBV2	TGTGCCAGCAGTGAAAACAGGGTGAGGTTGGGCTACACCTTC	CASSENRVRLGYTF
NA	TRBD1	TRBJ1-1	19	TRBV7-6	TGTGCCAGCAGCGCAGAGCCGTTAGGACAGGGGGGGTTCGACACTGAAGCTTTCTTT	CASSAEPLGQGGFDTEAFF
NA	TRBD1	TRBJ2-7	14	TRBV7-8	TGTGCCAGCTCCTTCGGGACAGGGCCTTACGAGCAGTACTTC	CASSFGTGPYEQYF
NA	TRBD2	TRBJ2-2	15	TRBV27	TGTGCCAGCAGACGAAAGGCGGGAGGCACCGGGGAGCTGTTTTTT	CASRRKAGGTGELFF
once	NA	TRBJ2-3	15	TRBV5-1	TGCGCCAGCAGCTCCTGGGCAGGGATCACAGATACGCAGTATTTT	CASSSWAGITDTQYF
NA	NA	TRBJ2-2	15	TRBV9	TGTGCCAGCAGCGTTGACGGGCAGGGCACCGGGGAGCTGTTTTTT	CASSVDGQGTGELFF
few	TRBD1	TRBJ2-1	12	TRBV7-9	TGTGCCAGCAGCGCGGACAGGAATGAGCAGTTCTTC	CASSADRNEQFF
few	NA	TRBJ1-2	15	TRBV5-5	TGTGCCAGCAGCTTAGTGAGGACAGCGAATTATGGCTACACCTTC	CASSLVRTANYGYTF
NA	NA	TRBJ2-2	14	TRBV6-4	TGTGCCAGCAGTGACTCAGCGGAGACCGGGGAGCTGTTTTTT	CASSDSAETGELFF
NA	NA	TRBJ2-5	15	TRBV7-8	TGTGCCAGCAGCTCGAGAGCGACTATCCAAGAGACCCAGTACTTC	CASSSRATIQETQYF
NA	TRBD1	TRBJ2-7	14	TRBV5-5	TGTGCCAGCAGCCTAGGACAGGGTCCTGGCGAGCAGTACTTC	CASSLGQGPGEQYF
NA	NA	TRBJ1-5	14	TRBV28	TGTGCCAGCAGTTCCTCAGGGGTCCGGCAGCCCCAGCATTTT	CASSSSGVRQPQHF
NA	TRBD1	TRBJ1-2	15	TRBV2	TGTGCCAGCAGCCCCCCCGGTAGGACAGGGGATGGCTACACCTTC	CASSPPGRTGDGYTF
NA	TRBD1	TRBJ1-5	16	TRBV27	TGTGCCAGCCGAACTGCGCCAGGGGGTAGCAATCAGCCCCAGCATTTT	CASRTAPGGSNQPQHF
NA	NA	TRBJ2-3	18	TRBV4-1	TGCGCCAGCAGCCTGGAATCGGCGGGACGGTTGGGCACAGATACGCAGTATTTT	CASSLESAGRLGTDTQYF